These 10 T cell receptor beta chains were sequenced from one sample in a study of monozygotic twins with inflammatory bowel disease. TCRdb reprocessed the 5' RACE reads, with one entry per CDR3 protein and no DNA. This table lists approximately 400,000 distinct CDR3 sequences. Specimen: blood. Receptors were obtained from a human donor with ulcerative colitis or Crohn's disease, or a healthy co-twin of an affected twin (not recorded which).

The CDR3 loop reads CASSPLVAGGVYEQYF. The chain combines TRBV19 with TRBJ2-7; TCRdb's assignment of TRBD1 cannot be checked, as there is no DNA. This CDR3 spans 16 amino acids. Germline lookup yields CDR1 LNHDA and CDR2 SQIVND (reference sequence).

The rearrangement joins TRBV11-2 to TRBJ2-7; TCRdb gives TRBD1 as the D gene, but with no DNA this cannot be confirmed. Germline CDR1 is SGHAT and CDR2 is FQNNGV. The CDR3 runs to 16 residues. Here the CDR3 reads CASSSSFGTRLFEQYF.

This chain uses TRBV10-2 with TRBJ2-5; absent DNA, TCRdb's TRBD2 call cannot be checked. The CDR3 length is 13 residues. Germline V gives CDR1 WSHSY, CDR2 SAAADI. CDR3 sequence reads: CASRMGRQETQYF.

V and J are TRBV5-8 and TRBJ2-5; TCRdb proposes TRBD1, but this gene call is untestable without DNA. The CDR3 covers 16 residues. CDR1 and CDR2 from the germline V gene are SGHTS and YDEGEE. CDR3 residues: CASSWGQGLGKVDQYF.

The chain couples TRBV6-1 to TRBJ2-1; TCRdb reports TRBD1, a call that lacks DNA to check it against. The CDR3 runs 13 residues. Germline CDR1 MNHNS, CDR2 SASEGT. The CDR3 region is CASNPRGGNEQFF.

The gene calls are TRBV7-2 and TRBJ1-1; TCRdb calls TRBD1, which cannot be checked without DNA. CDR3 length: 14 amino acids. Germline CDR1 and CDR2: SGHTA and FQGNSA. This CDR3 reads CASSFDRVGTEAFF.

CDR3 region: CASRPGQKNTGELFF. The chain uses TRBV19 and TRBJ2-2; TCRdb designates TRBD1, a call that cannot be tested without DNA. The CDR3 spans 15 residues. Germline V gives CDR1 LNHDA, CDR2 SQIVND (reference sequence).

This chain joins TRBV5-1 and TRBJ2-1; the D gene TCRdb calls, TRBD2, cannot be checked with no DNA. The CDR3 consists of 15 residues. Germline values: CDR1 SGHRS, CDR2 YFSETQ. The CDR3 is CASSLVLAPTNEQFF.

The chain joins TRBV20-1 to TRBJ1-4; the D call of TRBD1 rests on TCRdb alone, since no DNA is present to check it. The CDR3 contains 13 residues. Germline assignment: CDR1 DFQATT and CDR2 SNEGSKA (reference sequence). CDR3 residues: CSAVLQGFEKLFF.

The chain has TRBV7-3 and TRBJ2-2; TCRdb reports TRBD2, a call that lacks DNA to check it against. The CDR3 runs 15 residues. In germline, CDR1 is SGHTA, CDR2 FQGTGA. This CDR3 is CASSLLAGGTGELFF.